This T cell receptor (beta chain) appears in the sequencing data of a study of T cells after yellow fever vaccination. Study context: It was SMART-Seq v4 Ultra Low Input that prepared the fractions with low cell numbers. Study findings and constraints: Most clones from primary vaccination were detected again post-booster (96% CD4, roughly 90% CD8). Bulk-population clonotypes that are abundant could appear as contaminants in FACS-sorted repertoires. By day 5 rather than day 15, the secondary response had peaked, though it was weaker.

The CDR3 contains 17 residues. CDR1 is WSHSY and CDR2 is SAAADI in the germline V gene. Unmatched junction bases numbered 15, after V lost 7 bases and J lost 5 bases. This clonotype showed up many times. Its specificity is unknown. TCRdb fed the 5' RACE reads into MiXCR, producing one record per CDR3 protein. The sample records over 100,000 distinct CDR3 sequences, approximately 8.4% being singletons. The gene calls are TRBV10-2 and TRBJ2-7; the match to TRBD2 covers 12 bases. This material consisted of CD8+ T cells sorted from PBMCs, taken 45 days after the yellow fever booster vaccination. The sequence came from a man younger than 40 who received the YFV17D yellow fever vaccine. The DNA for the CDR3 is TGCGCCAGCAATCGGGCCTATTCTGGACTAGCGGGAAACGAGCAGTACTTC. The encoded protein is CASNRAYSGLAGNEQYF.